The entry below gives a single T cell receptor (beta chain) sequence along with its context. Antigen: not known. Using immunoSEQ multiplex PCR, the repertoire was profiled, and TCRdb retains in-frame clones only, with some absent. The sample includes approximately 89,000 clones, 85% to 95% of them seen just once. The sample belongs to a study of graft-versus-host responses after intestinal transplantation. Looked up from germline, CDR1 is ENHRY and CDR2 is SYGVKD. V lost 2 bases, J lost 0 bases, and 3 bases stayed unmatched. This CDR3 spans 17 amino acids. Specimen: unstimulated CD8+ T cells sorted from spleen or lymph node cells, collected before transplant. The receptor was derived from a human donor who was the organ donor for an intestinal transplant. V gene TRBV10-3 combines with J gene TRBJ2-3; 12 bases align to TRBD2. The CDR3 DNA follows: TGTGCCATCAGTGAGAGTCTAGCGGGGGGGAGCACAGATACGCAGTATTTT. Translating it yields CAISESLAGGSTDTQYF.